A single sample gave rise to the 14 T cell receptor beta chains below, sequenced in a study of early T cells in non-severe SARS-CoV-2 infection. One entry per CDR3 protein results from TCRdb running MiXCR on the 5' RACE reads. The sample contains 110,000 or so distinct CDR3 sequences, around 10% of which appear only once. Material: whole blood. These receptors were taken from an adult who was a healthcare worker with PCR-confirmed SARS-CoV-2 infection or an uninfected control (not recorded which).

This clonotype has at least ten counts. The V and J genes are TRBV27 and TRBJ2-6; D call uncertain. Trimming cost V 3 bases and J 0 bases, with 6 bases left between them. This CDR3 is 15 amino acids long. In germline, CDR1 is MNHEY, CDR2 SMNVEV (reference sequence). CDR3 sequence (DNA): TGTGCCAGCAGTTTCTGGATCTCTGGGGCCAACGTCCTGACTTTC. Translating it yields CASSFWISGANVLTF.

This clonotype was observed many times. The chain couples TRBV9 to TRBJ1-1; D is uncertain. The CDR3 runs 12 residues. Germline V gives CDR1 SGDLS, CDR2 YYNGEE. Trimming removed 4 bases at V and 3 bases at J, with 7 bases between. Here the CDR3 reads CASSPADTEAFF. In nucleotides, the CDR3 is TGTGCCAGCAGCCCCGCGGACACTGAAGCTTTCTTT.

CDR3 nucleotides: TGTGCCTGGAGTCCCACCGCGCCTGAGCCCCAGCATTTT. Translated, it gives CAWSPTAPEPQHF. V gene TRBV30 combines with J gene TRBJ1-5; D is uncertain. Germline assignment: CDR1 GTSNPN and CDR2 SVGIG (reference sequence). V lost 2 bases and J 8 bases, leaving 13 bases between the germline ends. CDR3 length: 13 amino acids.

The chain combines TRBV6-5 with TRBJ2-1; 10 bases are a match to TRBD2. With V trimmed by 6 bases and J by 5 bases, 7 bases remained unmatched. Germline CDR1 and CDR2: MNHEY and SVGAGI. The CDR3 extends over 15 amino acids. The CDR3 DNA is TGTGCCAGCAGCATGGGACTAGCGAGAAACAATGAGCAGTTCTTC. Its protein product is CASSMGLARNNEQFF.

In its sample, this clonotype was seen a few times. An end of the junction does not agree with germline; a read error may underlie this. The chain is built from TRBV9 and TRBJ2-3; D might be TRBD2 (6 bases). CDR1 is SGDLS and CDR2 is YYNGEE in the germline V gene. This CDR3 region has 17 residues. The CDR3 coding sequence is TGTGCCGGCAGTCTTACCGGGACGACTAGTAGCACAGATACGCAGTATTTT. This encodes CAGSLTGTTSSTDTQYF.

The chain couples TRBV29-1 to TRBJ2-7, with D possibly being TRBD1 (6 bases). Between the trimmed V and J ends, which lost 6 bases and 3 bases, there was a span of 15 bases. The germline CDR1 and CDR2 sequences are SQVTM and ANQGSEA. The CDR3 contains 13 residues. The CDR3 is CSVARDIFYEQYF. The CDR3 DNA follows: TGCAGCGTCGCAAGGGACATTTTCTACGAGCAGTACTTC.

The chain carries TRBV29-1 and TRBJ2-1; 8 bases map to TRBD2. The V gene's germline CDR1 is SQVTM and CDR2 ANQGSEA. V dropped 8 bases and J dropped 16; count of bases not matched to a gene: 16. This CDR3 is 12 amino acids long. CDR3 DNA sequence: TGCAGCAACGTGGGGGCTAGCGGGCATCAATTCTTC. Its translation: CSNVGASGHQFF.

This clonotype was found a few times. Mismatch with germline at one junction end may stem from a read error. The chain joins TRBV20-1 to TRBJ1-3; D perhaps matches TRBD1 (6 bases). Germline V gives CDR1 DFQATT, CDR2 SNEGSKA (reference sequence). CDR3 length equals 14 residues. As DNA, the CDR3 is TGCAGTGCTGCCCGGGACAACTCTGAAAACACCATATATTTT. The encoded protein is CSAARDNSENTIYF.

The chain has TRBV12-3 or TRBV12-4 and TRBJ2-7; 8 positions match TRBD2. The CDR3 loop spans 14 amino acids. Trimming at V came to 3 bases and at J to 5 bases, leaving 6 bases not matched to a gene. DNA for the CDR3: TGTGCCAGCAGTTTGAAGCGGGAGTACAACGAGCAGTACTTC. This encodes CASSLKREYNEQYF.

This clonotype was detected a few times. The genes are TRBV7-2 and TRBJ2-1; D gene uncertain. The CDR3 sequence is 14 residues long. V was clipped by 8 bases and J by 0 bases, with 11 bases between them. Germline assignment: CDR1 SGHTA and CDR2 FQGNSA. CDR3 in DNA: TGTGCCAGCCGCTCCCTCAGCTCCTACAATGAGCAGTTCTTC. Its translation is CASRSLSSYNEQFF. Full variable domain (outside the CDR3, taken from reference TRBV7-2 and TRBJ2-1): GAGVSQSPSNKVTEKGKDVELRCDPISGHTALYWYRQSLGQGLEFLIYFQGNSAPDKSGLPSDRFSAERTGGSVSTLTIQRTQQEDSAVYLCASRSLSSYNEQFFGPGTRLTVL.

This clonotype was detected a few times. The V and J genes are TRBV6-6 and TRBJ1-1; D is ambiguous. This CDR3 spans 15 amino acids. V was clipped by 6 bases and J by 0 bases, with 14 bases between them. In germline, CDR1 is MNHNY, CDR2 SVGAGI (reference sequence). The CDR3 reads CASRATRTMNTEAFF. The CDR3 DNA sequence: TGTGCCAGCAGGGCGACTCGCACGATGAACACTGAAGCTTTCTTT.

The V and J genes are TRBV30 and TRBJ2-4; TRBD2 aligns across 7 bases. Germline loops: CDR1 GTSNPN, CDR2 SVGIG (reference sequence). The CDR3 is 13 residues long. Trimming at V came to 2 bases and at J to 7 bases, leaving 5 bases not matched to a gene. CDR3 in amino acids: CAWSRRGGNIQYF. CDR3 DNA: TGTGCCTGGAGTAGGCGGGGAGGGAACATTCAGTACTTC. Drawing the rest from reference TRBV30 and TRBJ2-4, the complete variable domain is SQTIHQWPATLVQPVGSPLSLECTVEGTSNPNLYWYRQAAGRGLQLLFYSVGIGQISSEVPQNLSASRPQDRQFILSSKKLLLSDSGFYLCAWSRRGGNIQYFGAGTRLSVL.

This sequence joins TRBV6-1 and TRBJ2-7; tentatively, D is TRBD2 (5 bases). The CDR3 length is 14 residues. Germline V CDR1 and CDR2: MNHNS, SASEGT. The V gene lost 8 bases and the J gene lost 6 bases, with 20 bases spanning the gap. The CDR3 spells CASSGGAAGGEQYF. CDR3 nucleotide sequence: TGTGCCAGCTCGGGTGGTGCGGCGGGCGGCGAGCAGTACTTC.

This clonotype was detected many times. V is TRBV11-2 and J is TRBJ2-5, with D possibly matching TRBD2 (5 bases). The CDR3 covers 14 residues. V was trimmed by 1 base and J by 1 base, leaving 7 bases between them. Germline assignment: CDR1 SGHAT and CDR2 FQNNGV. The CDR3 DNA follows: TGTGCCAGCAGCTTAGGAGGGAGCCAAGAGACCCAGTACTTC. It codes for CASSLGGSQETQYF.